The entry below describes one T cell receptor (beta chain). Its antigen target is currently unknown. No base quality values were provided; no much bigger clone lies one nucleotide off. In Seattle, one collaborating source enrolled patients while the infection was active and tracked those patients longitudinally over the course of disease. The collaborating institutions used their own protocols to collect whole blood in K2EDTA tubes. Collaborator samples were shipped for TCRbeta analysis as frozen whole blood, isolated PBMCs, or DNA extracted from either sample type. The entry originates in a study of blood T cell repertoires in COVID-19 (dated by TCRdb to the early 2020s). Turning to the overall study: Collaborator samples came from the United States, Italy and Spain and covered acute and convalescent phases of COVID-19. The dataset comprised deeply sampled blood TCRbeta repertoires from subjects exposed to, actively infected with, or recovered from COVID-19. The repertoires were made available in a free public database intended to serve as a resource for research on the immune response to SARS-CoV-2. Sample metadata almost always included a de-identified subject ID, COVID-19 status, age in years and sex. The samples were drawn from two sources: the first 160 participants of the ongoing ImmuneRACE study, and 1,254 subjects contributed by 6 global collaborators. The material from the prospective study consisted of cDNA or gDNA derived from T cells, B-cell-depleted T cells, or PBMCs. Where available, HLA class I and class II types were taken from metadata supplied by the sample provider and were not determined by assay-based typing. The investigation overall reported the following: The quantity of clinical and demographic metadata differed by source and by participant and was supplied without curation.

In the germline V gene (reference sequence), CDR1 corresponds to MNHEY and CDR2 to SMNVEV. The cysteine opens and the phenylalanine closes a CDR3 of 15 amino acids. This entry keeps only the CDR3 DNA: 45 bases, framed from base 1. V loses 6 bases, J loses 1 base, and the germline ends lie 15 bases apart. TCRbeta CDR3 regions were amplified from genomic DNA by means of the immunoSEQ Assay, a bias-controlled multiplex PCR. The authors' pipeline ran thus. Within the assay, amplification of reference gene primers was used to estimate how many nucleated cells each sample contained. Sequence reads were collapsed and filtered to measure the absolute abundance of every unique TCRbeta CDR3 rearrangement. For each sample, productive Simpson clonality was calculated as the square root of Simpson's diversity index over productive rearrangements. Not all clones reach the TCRdb copy of this immuneACCESS table, which keeps in-frame sequences only. Checked studies attribute under half of the gap to unresolved V genes and leave the rest unexplained. From that table come the V and J calls and clone size; the DNA was used to work out D and trimming. This sample holds 300,000 to 400,000 clones; more than 70% were observed only once. The ten largest make up about 2.9% of the sample.

The sample taken for sequencing was peripheral blood. The TCR sequence derives from a woman in her twenties or thirties with COVID-19, enrolled during active disease. This receptor chain uses TRBV27 and TRBJ1-1; the D segment could be TRBD1, given 6 matching bases. The CDR3 in this case is CASRRWTDSNTEAFF. DNA sequence: TGTGCCAGCAGAAGGTGGACAGATTCGAACACTGAAGCTTTCTTT.